This T cell receptor (beta chain) was captured by sequencing in a study of Tregs in tolerant kidney transplant recipients (dated by TCRdb to the late 2010s). A note on the overall study: The study applied TCRbeta sequencing to find donor-specific regulatory T cells before combined kidney and bone marrow transplantation and then followed those same cells after transplant. In 3 healthy controls, several methods of expanding Tregs specific for an allogeneic donor were compared by TCRbeta repertoire sequencing. General conclusions and limits of the study: Biological reproducibility was not directly addressed, though technical replication error appeared minimal. Expanding Tregs with activated donor B cells appeared to identify the most biologically relevant and donor-specific TCRbeta repertoire. Because only a small number of patients were included, the study had limitations, and the results will need to be validated in larger populations as well as under other immunosuppression protocols.

The CDR3 covers 16 residues, taking in both the cysteine and the phenylalanine. The kept DNA is CDR3 alone, 48 bases in frame from the first base. Sequences SEHNR (CDR1) and FQNEAQ (CDR2) are obtained from the germline V gene (reference sequence). V loses 3 bases, J loses 2 bases, and the germline ends lie 17 bases apart. Points on this clone: The antigen it binds to is not known. No base-level quality is on record; no much larger clone is a single base apart.

Genomic DNA was extracted from sorted cells with the QIAGEN DNeasy Blood and Tissue Kit for TCRbeta CDR3 sequencing. Through immunoSEQ, high-throughput TCRbeta CDR3 sequencing was done commercially, including PCR amplification with internal controls and bias correction. In the paper's pipeline: Unique productive TCRbeta sequences were defined by CDR3 nucleotide sequence where primers matched, and otherwise by CDR3 amino acid sequence together with Vbeta and Jbeta genes. As a correction for sorting error, sequences shared between sorted populations at a frequency ratio of 2:1 or less were discarded, and the remaining shared sequences were assigned to the higher population. A sequence was defined as donor-reactive if the sequence was expanded at least 5-fold in CFSE-low cells compared with unstimulated cells and had a frequency of at least 0.01% in CFSE-low cells. Jensen-Shannon divergence calculated on the top 100 TCRbeta sequences ranked by frequency was used to measure repertoire divergence. For samples with multiple sequencing runs, sorting error was corrected in each run separately before the runs were combined. TCRdb stores this immuneACCESS table with in-frame sequences only. Part of the clones is absent; in the studies checked, under half of the shortfall reflects unresolved V genes, and no reason is known for the rest. The DNA was the basis for D and trimming; V, J and clone size are from that table. A total of roughly 250,000 clones appear in this sample, about 86% of them only once. The top ten clones comprise around 0.6% of the sample.

Unstimulated Tregs (CD4+CD25+CD127-), CD4+ non-Tregs (CD4+CD25-), CD4 and CD8 cells were FACS-sorted from thawed PBMCs. Healthy control blood came either as purchased buffy coats or from healthy volunteers. Healthy control blood was processed to PBMCs with a Ficoll density gradient and then cryopreserved, whereas patient PBMCs were collected both before and after transplant. The chain joins TRBV7-9 to TRBJ2-7, with TRBD2 as a weak D call on 6 bases. The receptor was isolated from a human donor in good health. The sample was CD4+ T cells from blood. The CDR3 protein sequence reads: CASSLPAGSLAYEQYF. The nucleotides are TGTGCCAGCAGCTTGCCAGCCGGGAGTTTGGCCTACGAGCAGTACTTC. When the CDR3 is completed using the reference TRBV7-9 and TRBJ2-7 genes on either side, the full variable domain is DTGVSQNPRHKITKRGQNVTFRCDPISEHNRLYWYRQTLGQGPEFLTYFQNEAQLEKSRLLSDRFSAERPKGSFSTLEIQRTEQGDSAMYLCASSLPAGSLAYEQYFGPGTRLTVT.